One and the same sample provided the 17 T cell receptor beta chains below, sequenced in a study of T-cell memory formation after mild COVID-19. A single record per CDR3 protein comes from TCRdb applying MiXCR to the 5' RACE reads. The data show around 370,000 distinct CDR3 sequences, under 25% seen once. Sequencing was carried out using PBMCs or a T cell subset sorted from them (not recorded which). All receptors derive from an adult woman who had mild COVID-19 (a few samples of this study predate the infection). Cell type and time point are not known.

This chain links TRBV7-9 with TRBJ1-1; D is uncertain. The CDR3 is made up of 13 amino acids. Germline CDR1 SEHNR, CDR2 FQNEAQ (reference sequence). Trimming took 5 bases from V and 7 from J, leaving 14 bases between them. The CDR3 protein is CASSVGPGYEAFF. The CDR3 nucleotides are TGTGCCAGCAGCGTCGGACCCGGTTATGAAGCTTTCTTT.

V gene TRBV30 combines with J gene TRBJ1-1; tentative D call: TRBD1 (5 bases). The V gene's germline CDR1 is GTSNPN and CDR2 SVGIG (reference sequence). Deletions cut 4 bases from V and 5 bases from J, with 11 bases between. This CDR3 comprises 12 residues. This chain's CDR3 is CAWTPGWTEAFF. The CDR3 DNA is TGTGCCTGGACCCCAGGGTGGACTGAAGCTTTCTTT.

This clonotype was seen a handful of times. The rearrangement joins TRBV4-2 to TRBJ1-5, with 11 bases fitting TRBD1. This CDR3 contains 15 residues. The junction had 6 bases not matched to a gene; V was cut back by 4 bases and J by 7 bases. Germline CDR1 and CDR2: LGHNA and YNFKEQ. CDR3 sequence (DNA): TGTGCCAGCAGCCGCCGGACAGGGGGCGACCAGCCCCAGCATTTT. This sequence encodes CASSRRTGGDQPQHF.

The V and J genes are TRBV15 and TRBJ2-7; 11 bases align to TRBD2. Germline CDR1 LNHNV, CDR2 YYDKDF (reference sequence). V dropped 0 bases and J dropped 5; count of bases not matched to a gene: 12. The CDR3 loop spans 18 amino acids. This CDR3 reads CATSREGTSGWGRNEQYF. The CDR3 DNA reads TGTGCCACCAGCAGAGAGGGGACTAGCGGATGGGGTCGGAACGAGCAGTACTTC.

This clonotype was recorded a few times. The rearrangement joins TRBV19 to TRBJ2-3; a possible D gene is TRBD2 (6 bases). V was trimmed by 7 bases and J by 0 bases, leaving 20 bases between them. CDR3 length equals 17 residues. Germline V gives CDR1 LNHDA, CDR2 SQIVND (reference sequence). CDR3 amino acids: CASNKGALGGSTDTQYF. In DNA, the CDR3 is TGTGCCAGTAATAAAGGGGCCCTCGGGGGTAGCACAGATACGCAGTATTTT.

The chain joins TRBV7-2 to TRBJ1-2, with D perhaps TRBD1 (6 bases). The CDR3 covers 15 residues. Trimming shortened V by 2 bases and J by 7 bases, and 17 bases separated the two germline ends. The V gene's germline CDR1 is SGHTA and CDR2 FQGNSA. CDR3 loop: CASSLTQIKGGGYTF. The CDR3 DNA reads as TGTGCCAGCAGCTTAACACAGATCAAGGGGGGTGGCTACACCTTC.

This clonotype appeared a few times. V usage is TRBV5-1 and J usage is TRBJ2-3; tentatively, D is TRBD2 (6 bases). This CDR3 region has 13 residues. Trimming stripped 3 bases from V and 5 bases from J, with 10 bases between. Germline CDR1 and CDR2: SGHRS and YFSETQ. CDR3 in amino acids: CASSWGTGDTQYF. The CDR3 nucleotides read TGCGCCAGCAGCTGGGGGACTGGAGATACGCAGTATTTT.

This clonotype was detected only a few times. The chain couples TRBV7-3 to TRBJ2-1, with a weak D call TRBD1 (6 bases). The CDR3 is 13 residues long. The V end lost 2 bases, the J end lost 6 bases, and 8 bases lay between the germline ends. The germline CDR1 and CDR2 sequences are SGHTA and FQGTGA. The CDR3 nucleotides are TGTGCCAGCAGCTTAGGGACACCCAATGAGCAGTTCTTC. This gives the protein CASSLGTPNEQFF.

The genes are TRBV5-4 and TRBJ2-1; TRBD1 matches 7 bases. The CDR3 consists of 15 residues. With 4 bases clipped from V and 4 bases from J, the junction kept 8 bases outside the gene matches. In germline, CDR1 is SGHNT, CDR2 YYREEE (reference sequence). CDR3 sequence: CASSPGQVGYNEQFF. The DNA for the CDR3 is TGTGCCAGCAGCCCTGGACAGGTTGGGTACAATGAGCAGTTCTTC.

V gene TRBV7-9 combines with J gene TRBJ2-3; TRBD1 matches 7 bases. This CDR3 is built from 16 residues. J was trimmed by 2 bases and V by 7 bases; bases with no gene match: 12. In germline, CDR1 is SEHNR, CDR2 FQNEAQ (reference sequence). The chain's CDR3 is CASTTGQAYDTDTQYF. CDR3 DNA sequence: TGTGCCAGCACTACAGGACAGGCCTATGACACAGATACGCAGTATTTT. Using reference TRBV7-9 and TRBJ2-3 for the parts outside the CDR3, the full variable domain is DTGVSQNPRHKITKRGQNVTFRCDPISEHNRLYWYRQTLGQGPEFLTYFQNEAQLEKSRLLSDRFSAERPKGSFSTLEIQRTEQGDSAMYLCASTTGQAYDTDTQYFGPGTRLTVL.

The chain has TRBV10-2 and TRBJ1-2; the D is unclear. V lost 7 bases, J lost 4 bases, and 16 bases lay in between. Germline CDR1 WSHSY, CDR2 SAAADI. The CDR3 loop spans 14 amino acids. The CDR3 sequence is CASTYASFGYGYTF. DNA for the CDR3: TGCGCCAGCACTTACGCGAGCTTTGGCTATGGCTACACCTTC.

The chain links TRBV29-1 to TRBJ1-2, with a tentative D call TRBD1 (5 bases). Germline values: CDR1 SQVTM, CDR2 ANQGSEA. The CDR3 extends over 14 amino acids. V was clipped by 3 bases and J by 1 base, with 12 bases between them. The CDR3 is CSVDFGGSNYGYTF. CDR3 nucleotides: TGCAGCGTTGATTTTGGGGGAAGTAACTATGGCTACACCTTC.

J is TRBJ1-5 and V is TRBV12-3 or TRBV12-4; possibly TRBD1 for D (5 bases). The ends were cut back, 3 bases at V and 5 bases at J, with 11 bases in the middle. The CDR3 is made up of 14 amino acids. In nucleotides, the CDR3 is TGTGCCAGCAGTTTCCCCGGGGCCCATCAGCCCCAGCATTTT. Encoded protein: CASSFPGAHQPQHF.

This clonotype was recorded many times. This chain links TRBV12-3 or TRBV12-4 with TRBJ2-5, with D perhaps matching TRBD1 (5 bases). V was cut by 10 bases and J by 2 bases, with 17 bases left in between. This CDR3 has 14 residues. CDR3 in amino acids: CATTSPQDQETQYF. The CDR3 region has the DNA TGTGCCACCACCTCCCCACAGGATCAAGAGACCCAGTACTTC.

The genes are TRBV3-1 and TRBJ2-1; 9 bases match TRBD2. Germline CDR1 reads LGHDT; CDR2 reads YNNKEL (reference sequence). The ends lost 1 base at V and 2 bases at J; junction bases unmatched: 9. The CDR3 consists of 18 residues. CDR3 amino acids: CASSQAVASGIPYNEQFF. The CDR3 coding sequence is TGTGCCAGCAGCCAAGCCGTGGCTAGCGGGATTCCCTACAATGAGCAGTTCTTC.

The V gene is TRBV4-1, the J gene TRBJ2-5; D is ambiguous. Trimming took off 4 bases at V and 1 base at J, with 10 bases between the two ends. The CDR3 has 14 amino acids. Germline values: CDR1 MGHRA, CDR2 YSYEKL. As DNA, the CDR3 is TGCGCCAGCAGCCCTCAGCCCACCCAAGAGACCCAGTACTTC. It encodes CASSPQPTQETQYF.

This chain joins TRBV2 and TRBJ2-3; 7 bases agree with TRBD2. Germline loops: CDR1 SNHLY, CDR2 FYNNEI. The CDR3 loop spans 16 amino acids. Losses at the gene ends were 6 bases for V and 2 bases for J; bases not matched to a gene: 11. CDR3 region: CASRDVLATNTDTQYF. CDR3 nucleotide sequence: TGTGCCAGCAGAGATGTACTAGCGACCAACACAGATACGCAGTATTTT.